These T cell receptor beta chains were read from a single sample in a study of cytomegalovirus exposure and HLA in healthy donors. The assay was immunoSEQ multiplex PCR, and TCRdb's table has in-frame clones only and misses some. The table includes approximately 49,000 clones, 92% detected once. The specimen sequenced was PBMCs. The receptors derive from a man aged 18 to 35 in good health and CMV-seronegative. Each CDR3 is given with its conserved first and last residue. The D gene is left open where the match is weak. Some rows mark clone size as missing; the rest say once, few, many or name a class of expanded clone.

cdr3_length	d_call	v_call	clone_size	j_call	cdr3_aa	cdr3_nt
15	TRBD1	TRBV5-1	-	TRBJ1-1	CASSGLRDRNTEAFF	TGCGCCAGCAGCGGCCTCAGGGACAGGAACACTGAAGCTTTCTTT
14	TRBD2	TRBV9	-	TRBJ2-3	CASSLSGSTDTQYF	TGTGCCAGCAGCCTTAGCGGGAGCACAGATACGCAGTATTTT
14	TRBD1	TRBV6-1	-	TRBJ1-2	CASKDTGGGYGYTF	TGTGCCAGCAAGGACACAGGGGGCGGGTATGGCTACACCTTC
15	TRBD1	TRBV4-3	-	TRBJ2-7	CASSLAGTGGYEQYF	TGCGCCAGCAGCCTGGCCGGGACAGGGGGCTACGAGCAGTACTTC
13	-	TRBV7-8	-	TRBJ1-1	CASSLSGDAEAFF	TGTGCCAGCAGCTTATCAGGGGACGCTGAAGCTTTCTTT
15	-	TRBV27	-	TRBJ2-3	CASTSRVANTDTQYF	TGTGCCAGCACCTCTCGGGTAGCGAACACAGATACGCAGTATTTT
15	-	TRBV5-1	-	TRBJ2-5	CASSLGQGGQETQYF	TGCGCCAGCAGCTTGGGTCAGGGGGGCCAAGAGACCCAGTACTTC
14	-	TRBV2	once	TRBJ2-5	CASSATGIQETQYF	TGTGCCAGCAGCGCTACAGGAATCCAGGAGACCCAGTACTTC
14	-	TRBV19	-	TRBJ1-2	CASSIPHRGVGYTF	TGTGCCAGTAGTATTCCCCATCGAGGCGTGGGCTACACCTTC
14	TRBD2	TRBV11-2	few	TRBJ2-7	CASSLIREGYEQYF	TGTGCCAGCAGCTTAATCCGGGAGGGATACGAGCAGTACTTC
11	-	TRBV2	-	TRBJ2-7	CASSPAYEQYF	TGTGCCAGCAGTCCTGCCTACGAGCAGTACTTC
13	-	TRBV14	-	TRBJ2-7	CASSQVTFYEQYF	TGTGCCAGCAGCCAAGTAACTTTCTACGAGCAGTACTTC
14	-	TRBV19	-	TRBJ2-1	CASSRVSSYNEQFF	TGTGCCAGTAGCAGGGTAAGCTCCTACAATGAGCAGTTCTTC
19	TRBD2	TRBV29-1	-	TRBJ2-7	CSARGGLGSGRVSSYEQYF	TGCAGCGCCCGAGGGGGTCTAGGTAGCGGGAGGGTAAGCTCCTACGAGCAGTACTTC
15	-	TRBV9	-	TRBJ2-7	CASSVDPASSYEQYF	TGTGCCAGCAGCGTAGATCCAGCGAGCTCCTACGAGCAGTACTTC
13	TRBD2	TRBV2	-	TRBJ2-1	CASSLFASGEQFF	TGTGCCAGCAGTCTGTTCGCTAGCGGTGAGCAGTTCTTC
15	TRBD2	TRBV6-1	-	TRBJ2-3	CAGGTLAGGTDTQYF	TGTGCCGGCGGAACCCTAGCGGGAGGAACAGATACGCAGTATTTT
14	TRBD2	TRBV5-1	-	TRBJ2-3	CASSIAGVTDTQYF	TGCGCCAGCAGCATAGCGGGAGTCACAGATACGCAGTATTTT
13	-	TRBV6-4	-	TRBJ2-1	CASSDGAANEQFF	TGTGCCAGCAGTGACGGGGCTGCCAATGAGCAGTTCTTC
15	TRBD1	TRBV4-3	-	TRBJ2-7	CASSQGTGEAYEQYF	TGCGCCAGCAGCCAAGGAACAGGGGAAGCCTACGAGCAGTACTTC
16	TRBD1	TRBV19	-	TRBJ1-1	CASRSESRDRGRAAFF	TGTGCCAGTAGATCGGAGTCCCGGGACAGGGGGCGTGCAGCTTTCTTT
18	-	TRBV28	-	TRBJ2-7	CASSPTNFRSRLTYEQYF	TGTGCCAGCAGTCCCACGAATTTCCGGTCGCGTCTCACCTACGAGCAGTACTTC